The clone carrying this T cell receptor (beta chain) came up many times. The sample comes from a study of T cells after yellow fever vaccination. Researchers made TCR cDNA using 5'RACE template switching, and this step added a universal primer site and UMIs. TCRdb passed the 5' RACE reads through MiXCR, listing each CDR3 protein once. Of fewer than 350,000 distinct CDR3 sequences listed, 8.7% were seen once; the top ten hold approximately 18%. This CDR3 region has 14 residues. V lost 6 bases and J 7 bases, leaving 20 bases between the germline ends. Germline V lookup: CDR1 SGHDT, CDR2 YYEEEE. The sample in question was PBMCs, obtained on the day of the first yellow fever vaccination. The V gene is TRBV5-6, the J gene TRBJ2-7; D may be TRBD2 (6 bases). This receptor was taken from a young man who received the YFV17D yellow fever vaccine. The CDR3 is CASTHSGGSKEQYF. The CDR3 coding sequence is TGTGCCAGCACCCATAGCGGTGGGTCTAAGGAGCAGTACTTC.